This is a list of T cell receptor beta chains from one sample in a study of cytomegalovirus exposure and HLA in healthy donors. Produced via immunoSEQ multiplex PCR; TCRdb's table is partial and in-frame only. The sample yields around 170,000 clones, roughly 79% seen once. The sequenced material came from PBMCs. The receptors derive from a man aged 40-49 years in good health and CMV-seronegative. Both conserved end residues are part of each CDR3. Each record gives: clone size, J gene, D gene, V gene, CDR3 protein, CDR3 DNA. D genes are given only for firm matches. A row's size may be missing; if present it is once, few, many or a size class.

clone_size: .; j_call: TRBJ1-2; d_call: TRBD1; v_call: TRBV7-2; cdr3_aa: CASRASTGGGYTF; cdr3_nt: TGTGCCAGCAGGGCTTCGACAGGGGGCGGCTACACCTTC
clone_size: few; j_call: TRBJ2-6; d_call: .; v_call: TRBV7-9; cdr3_aa: CASSLEGPHKAGANVLTF; cdr3_nt: TGTGCCAGCAGCCTGGAGGGACCCCACAAGGCTGGGGCCAACGTCCTGACTTTC
clone_size: once; j_call: TRBJ2-3; d_call: TRBD2; v_call: TRBV10-2; cdr3_aa: CASSERTSGRAHTDTQYF; cdr3_nt: TGCGCCAGCAGTGAGAGGACTAGCGGGAGGGCTCACACAGATACGCAGTATTTT
clone_size: .; j_call: TRBJ1-3; d_call: TRBD1; v_call: TRBV7-9; cdr3_aa: CASSAPGTGDGNTIYF; cdr3_nt: TGTGCCAGCAGTGCACCCGGGACAGGGGATGGAAACACCATATATTTT
clone_size: .; j_call: TRBJ1-4; d_call: TRBD1; v_call: TRBV7-8; cdr3_aa: CASSHGDRGINEKLFF; cdr3_nt: TGTGCCAGCAGCCATGGGGACAGGGGGATTAATGAAAAACTGTTTTTT
clone_size: .; j_call: TRBJ2-3; d_call: TRBD2; v_call: TRBV5-1; cdr3_aa: CASSLLTSESTDTQYF; cdr3_nt: TGCGCCAGCAGCTTGCTGACTAGCGAGTCCACAGATACGCAGTATTTT
clone_size: once; j_call: TRBJ2-2; d_call: .; v_call: TRBV5-1; cdr3_aa: CATTRGVAGELFF; cdr3_nt: TGCGCCACCACCAGGGGGGTAGCCGGGGAGCTGTTTTTT
clone_size: .; j_call: TRBJ2-1; d_call: TRBD2; v_call: TRBV5-1; cdr3_aa: CASSQGLAGGSYNEQFF; cdr3_nt: TGCGCCAGCAGCCAGGGACTAGCGGGAGGATCCTACAATGAGCAGTTCTTC
clone_size: .; j_call: TRBJ2-3; d_call: .; v_call: TRBV27; cdr3_aa: CASSLQGRTDTQYF; cdr3_nt: TGTGCCAGCAGTCTACAGGGGAGGACAGATACGCAGTATTTT
clone_size: few; j_call: TRBJ1-2; d_call: TRBD1; v_call: TRBV19; cdr3_aa: CASSLGQNYGYTF; cdr3_nt: TGTGCCAGTAGCCTGGGACAGAACTATGGCTACACCTTC
clone_size: .; j_call: TRBJ2-7; d_call: .; v_call: TRBV28; cdr3_aa: CASSSSGRAGEQYF; cdr3_nt: TGTGCCAGCAGTTCGTCCGGCCGGGCGGGCGAGCAGTACTTC
clone_size: few; j_call: TRBJ2-5; d_call: TRBD1; v_call: TRBV5-1; cdr3_aa: CASSFIGQGAPQETQYF; cdr3_nt: TGCGCCAGCAGCTTCATCGGGCAGGGGGCGCCTCAAGAGACCCAGTACTTC
clone_size: .; j_call: TRBJ2-1; d_call: .; v_call: TRBV18; cdr3_aa: CASSLQAGSSYNEQFF; cdr3_nt: TGTGCCAGCTCACTGCAGGCGGGGAGCTCCTACAATGAGCAGTTCTTC
clone_size: .; j_call: TRBJ1-5; d_call: .; v_call: TRBV7-9; cdr3_aa: CASSSAEGRNQPQHF; cdr3_nt: TGTGCCAGCAGCTCTGCCGAGGGTCGCAATCAGCCCCAGCATTTT
clone_size: .; j_call: TRBJ2-6; d_call: .; v_call: TRBV29-1; cdr3_aa: CSVLGQSGANVLTF; cdr3_nt: TGCAGCGTCTTGGGACAATCTGGGGCCAACGTCCTGACTTTC
clone_size: .; j_call: TRBJ2-7; d_call: TRBD2; v_call: TRBV10-3; cdr3_aa: CAISERLAGVYEQYF; cdr3_nt: TGTGCCATCAGTGAGCGACTAGCGGGAGTCTACGAGCAGTACTTC
clone_size: .; j_call: TRBJ1-1; d_call: TRBD1; v_call: TRBV11-1; cdr3_aa: CASSSDRDEAFF; cdr3_nt: TGTGCCAGCAGCTCGGACAGGGATGAAGCTTTCTTT
clone_size: .; j_call: TRBJ2-1; d_call: TRBD2; v_call: TRBV19; cdr3_aa: CASRGEREGYNEQFF; cdr3_nt: TGTGCCAGTAGGGGGGAGCGGGAGGGCTACAATGAGCAGTTCTTC
clone_size: .; j_call: TRBJ2-7; d_call: TRBD1; v_call: TRBV7-8; cdr3_aa: CASSLAPDRGIDEQYF; cdr3_nt: TGTGCCAGCAGCTTAGCCCCCGACAGGGGTATCGACGAGCAGTACTTC
clone_size: few; j_call: TRBJ2-3; d_call: .; v_call: TRBV2; cdr3_aa: CASRNRGDTQYF; cdr3_nt: TGTGCCAGCAGGAACCGGGGGGATACGCAGTATTTT
clone_size: .; j_call: TRBJ2-1; d_call: TRBD1; v_call: TRBV15; cdr3_aa: CATSRDPRDRYYNEQFF; cdr3_nt: TGTGCCACCAGCAGAGATCCCCGGGACAGGTATTACAATGAGCAGTTCTTC
clone_size: .; j_call: TRBJ1-4; d_call: .; v_call: TRBV27; cdr3_aa: CASSWAGATNEKLFF; cdr3_nt: TGTGCCAGCTCCTGGGCGGGAGCAACTAATGAAAAACTGTTTTTT
clone_size: .; j_call: TRBJ2-1; d_call: TRBD1; v_call: TRBV7-3; cdr3_aa: CASSPGTAPANEQFF; cdr3_nt: TGTGCCAGCAGCCCCGGGACAGCCCCCGCCAATGAGCAGTTCTTC
clone_size: .; j_call: TRBJ2-3; d_call: .; v_call: TRBV7-7; cdr3_aa: CASSRGTPADTQYF; cdr3_nt: TGTGCCAGCAGCCGCGGGACGCCCGCAGATACGCAGTATTTT
clone_size: .; j_call: TRBJ1-4; d_call: .; v_call: TRBV10-3; cdr3_aa: CAISDSTGGEKLFF; cdr3_nt: TGTGCCATCAGCGACTCGACCGGAGGTGAAAAACTGTTTTTT
clone_size: few; j_call: TRBJ2-2; d_call: TRBD1; v_call: TRBV5-1; cdr3_aa: CASSGQTGGTGELFF; cdr3_nt: TGCGCCAGCAGCGGTCAAACAGGGGGAACCGGGGAGCTGTTTTTT
clone_size: .; j_call: TRBJ1-2; d_call: .; v_call: TRBV19; cdr3_aa: CASTPLDKPPYGYTF; cdr3_nt: TGTGCCAGTACCCCTCTGGACAAGCCTCCCTATGGCTACACCTTC
clone_size: .; j_call: TRBJ1-2; d_call: TRBD1; v_call: TRBV7-9; cdr3_aa: CASSPGQPYGYTF; cdr3_nt: TGTGCCAGCAGCCCGGGACAGCCCTATGGCTACACCTTC
clone_size: .; j_call: TRBJ1-5; d_call: TRBD1; v_call: TRBV15; cdr3_aa: CATSREGQGENQPQHF; cdr3_nt: TGTGCCACCAGCAGAGAGGGACAGGGAGAGAATCAGCCCCAGCATTTT
clone_size: .; j_call: TRBJ1-3; d_call: .; v_call: TRBV28; cdr3_aa: CASSLTGFFGNTIYF; cdr3_nt: TGTGCCAGCAGTTTAACAGGGTTTTTTGGAAACACCATATATTTT
clone_size: .; j_call: TRBJ1-3; d_call: .; v_call: TRBV28; cdr3_aa: CASGGGGSPAAVTGNTIYF; cdr3_nt: TGTGCCAGCGGAGGGGGGGGGTCTCCCGCGGCGGTTACTGGAAACACCATATATTTT
clone_size: .; j_call: TRBJ2-3; d_call: TRBD2; v_call: TRBV7-8; cdr3_aa: CASSFRTSGTDTQYF; cdr3_nt: TGTGCCAGCAGCTTTCGGACTAGCGGCACAGATACGCAGTATTTT
clone_size: .; j_call: TRBJ2-7; d_call: TRBD1; v_call: TRBV15; cdr3_aa: CATSSDHGDRAFEQYF; cdr3_nt: TGTGCCACCAGCAGTGATCACGGGGACAGGGCTTTCGAGCAGTACTTC
clone_size: .; j_call: TRBJ2-1; d_call: .; v_call: TRBV25-1; cdr3_aa: CASSSGDSYNEQFF; cdr3_nt: TGTGCCAGCAGTTCCGGAGACTCCTACAATGAGCAGTTCTTC
clone_size: .; j_call: TRBJ2-7; d_call: TRBD1; v_call: TRBV27; cdr3_aa: CASGYGTGVYEQYF; cdr3_nt: TGTGCCAGCGGATATGGGACAGGGGTCTACGAGCAGTACTTC
clone_size: .; j_call: TRBJ1-2; d_call: TRBD1; v_call: TRBV7-2; cdr3_aa: CATQRRGLIYGYTF; cdr3_nt: TGTGCCACCCAGCGGAGGGGGCTTATCTATGGCTACACCTTC
clone_size: .; j_call: TRBJ2-7; d_call: .; v_call: TRBV5-1; cdr3_aa: CASSSGTHGNEQYF; cdr3_nt: TGCGCCAGCAGCTCCGGGACACACGGCAACGAGCAGTACTTC
clone_size: .; j_call: TRBJ1-4; d_call: .; v_call: TRBV21-1; cdr3_aa: CASSKTYGTGVVNEKLFF; cdr3_nt: TGTGCCAGCAGCAAAACATACGGGACAGGGGTCGTAAATGAAAAACTGTTTTTT
clone_size: .; j_call: TRBJ2-3; d_call: TRBD1; v_call: TRBV6-6; cdr3_aa: CASSRTGGGADTQYF; cdr3_nt: TGTGCCAGCAGTCGGACAGGGGGCGGCGCAGATACGCAGTATTTT
clone_size: .; j_call: TRBJ2-1; d_call: .; v_call: TRBV28; cdr3_aa: CASSALEAEWTYNEQFF; cdr3_nt: TGTGCCAGCAGTGCTCTTGAGGCAGAATGGACCTACAATGAGCAGTTCTTC
clone_size: .; j_call: TRBJ2-1; d_call: TRBD2; v_call: TRBV7-8; cdr3_aa: CASSSRTSGTRYNEQFF; cdr3_nt: TGTGCCAGCAGCTCTAGGACTAGCGGGACCCGCTACAATGAGCAGTTCTTC
clone_size: .; j_call: TRBJ2-3; d_call: TRBD2; v_call: TRBV2; cdr3_aa: CASSLTSGNTDTQYF; cdr3_nt: TGTGCCAGCAGTCTGACTAGCGGAAACACAGATACGCAGTATTTT
clone_size: .; j_call: TRBJ1-3; d_call: .; v_call: TRBV5-6; cdr3_aa: CASGWAPSESGNTIYF; cdr3_nt: TGTGCCAGCGGATGGGCTCCATCCGAATCTGGAAACACCATATATTTT
clone_size: .; j_call: TRBJ2-2; d_call: .; v_call: TRBV7-9; cdr3_aa: CASSLPSVAGTGELFF; cdr3_nt: TGTGCCAGCAGCTTACCGTCCGTCGCAGGCACCGGGGAGCTGTTTTTT
clone_size: few; j_call: TRBJ2-7; d_call: .; v_call: TRBV4-1; cdr3_aa: CASSQAHLKYEGSHEQYF; cdr3_nt: TGCGCCAGCAGCCAAGCCCACCTTAAGTATGAGGGAAGCCACGAGCAGTACTTC
clone_size: .; j_call: TRBJ2-2; d_call: .; v_call: TRBV7-9; cdr3_aa: CASSPPGLEELFF; cdr3_nt: TGTGCCAGCAGCCCCCCGGGACTTGAGGAGCTGTTTTTT
clone_size: .; j_call: TRBJ1-1; d_call: .; v_call: TRBV5-1; cdr3_aa: CASSISPEGTEAFF; cdr3_nt: TGCGCCAGCAGCATTTCACCCGAGGGCACTGAAGCTTTCTTT
clone_size: .; j_call: TRBJ1-5; d_call: .; v_call: TRBV4-1; cdr3_aa: CASSQGTANQPQHF; cdr3_nt: TGCGCCAGCAGCCAAGGGACAGCTAATCAGCCCCAGCATTTT
clone_size: once; j_call: TRBJ2-4; d_call: TRBD2; v_call: TRBV10-1; cdr3_aa: CASSEFPEAGVGNIQYF; cdr3_nt: TGCGCCAGCAGTGAGTTCCCGGAAGCGGGAGTCGGGAACATTCAGTACTTC